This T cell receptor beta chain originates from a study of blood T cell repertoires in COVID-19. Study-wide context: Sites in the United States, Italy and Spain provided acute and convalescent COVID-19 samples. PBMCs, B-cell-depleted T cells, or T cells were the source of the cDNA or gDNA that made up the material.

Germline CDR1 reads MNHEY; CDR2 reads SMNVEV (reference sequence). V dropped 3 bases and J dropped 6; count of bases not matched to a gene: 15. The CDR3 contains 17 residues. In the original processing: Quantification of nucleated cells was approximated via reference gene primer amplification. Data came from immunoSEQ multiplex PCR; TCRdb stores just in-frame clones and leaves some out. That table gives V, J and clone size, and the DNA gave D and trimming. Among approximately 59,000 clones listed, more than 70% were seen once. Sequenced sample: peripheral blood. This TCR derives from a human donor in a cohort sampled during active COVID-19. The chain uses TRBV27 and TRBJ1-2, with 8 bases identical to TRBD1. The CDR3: CASSLQTQPQGANGYTF. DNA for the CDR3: TGTGCCAGCAGTTTGCAGACACAGCCCCAGGGGGCCAATGGCTACACCTTC.